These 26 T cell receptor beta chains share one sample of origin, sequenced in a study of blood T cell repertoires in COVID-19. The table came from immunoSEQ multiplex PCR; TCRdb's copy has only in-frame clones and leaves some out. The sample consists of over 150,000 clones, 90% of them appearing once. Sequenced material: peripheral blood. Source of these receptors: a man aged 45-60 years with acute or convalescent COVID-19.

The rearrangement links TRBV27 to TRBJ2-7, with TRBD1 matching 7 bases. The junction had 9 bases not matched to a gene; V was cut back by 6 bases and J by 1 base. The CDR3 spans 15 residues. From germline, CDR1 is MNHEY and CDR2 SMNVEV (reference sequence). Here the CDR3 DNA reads TGTGCCAGCAGAAAAACAGGGGAAGGATCCTACGAGCAGTACTTC. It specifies CASRKTGEGSYEQYF.

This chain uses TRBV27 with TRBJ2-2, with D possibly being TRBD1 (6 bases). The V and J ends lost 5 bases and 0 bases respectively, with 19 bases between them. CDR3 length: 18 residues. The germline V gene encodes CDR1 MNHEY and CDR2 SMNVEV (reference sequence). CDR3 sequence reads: CASSPIGTTFANTGELFF. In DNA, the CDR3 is TGTGCCAGCAGTCCCATTGGGACAACGTTCGCGAACACCGGGGAGCTGTTTTTT.

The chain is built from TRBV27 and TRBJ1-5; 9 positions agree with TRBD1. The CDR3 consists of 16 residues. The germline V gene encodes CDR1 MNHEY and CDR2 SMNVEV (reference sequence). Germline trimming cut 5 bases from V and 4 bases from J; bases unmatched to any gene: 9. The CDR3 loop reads CASSPSGQGKNQPQHF. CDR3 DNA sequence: TGTGCCAGCAGTCCCTCTGGACAGGGGAAGAATCAGCCCCAGCATTTT.

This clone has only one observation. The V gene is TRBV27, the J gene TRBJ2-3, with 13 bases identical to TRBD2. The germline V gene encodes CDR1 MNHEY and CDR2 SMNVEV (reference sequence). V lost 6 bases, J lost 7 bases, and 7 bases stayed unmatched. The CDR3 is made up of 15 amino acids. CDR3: CASSPGLAGTYTQYF. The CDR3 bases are TGTGCCAGCAGCCCGGGACTAGCGGGAACTTATACGCAGTATTTT.

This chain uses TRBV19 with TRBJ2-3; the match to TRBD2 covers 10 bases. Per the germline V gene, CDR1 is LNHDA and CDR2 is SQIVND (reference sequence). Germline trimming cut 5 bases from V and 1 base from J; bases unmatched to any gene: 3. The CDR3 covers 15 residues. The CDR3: CASSAGTSGTDTQYF. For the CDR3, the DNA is TGTGCCAGTAGTGCCGGGACTAGCGGCACAGATACGCAGTATTTT.

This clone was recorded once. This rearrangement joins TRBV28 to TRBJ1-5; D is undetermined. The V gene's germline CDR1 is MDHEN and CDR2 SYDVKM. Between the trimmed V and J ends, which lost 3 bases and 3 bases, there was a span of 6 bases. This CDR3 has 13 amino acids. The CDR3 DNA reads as TGTGCCAGCAGTTTTCTGTTCAATCAGCCCCAGCATTTT. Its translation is CASSFLFNQPQHF.

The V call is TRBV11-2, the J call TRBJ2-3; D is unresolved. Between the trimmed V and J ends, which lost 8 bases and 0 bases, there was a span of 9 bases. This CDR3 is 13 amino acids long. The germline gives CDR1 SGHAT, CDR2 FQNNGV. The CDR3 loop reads CASQLWSTDTQYF. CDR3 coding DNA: TGTGCCAGCCAACTATGGAGCACAGATACGCAGTATTTT.

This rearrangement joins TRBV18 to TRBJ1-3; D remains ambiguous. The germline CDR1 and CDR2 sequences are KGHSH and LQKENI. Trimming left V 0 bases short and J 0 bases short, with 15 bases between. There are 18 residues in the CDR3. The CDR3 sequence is CASSPPSAGPSSGNTIYF. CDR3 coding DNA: TGTGCCAGCTCACCACCGTCGGCAGGCCCGAGCTCTGGAAACACCATATATTTT. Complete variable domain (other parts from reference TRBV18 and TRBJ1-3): NAGVMQNPRHLVRRRGQEARLRCSPMKGHSHVYWYRQLPEEGLKFMVYLQKENIIDESGMPKERFSAEFPKEGPSILRIQQVVRGDSAAYFCASSPPSAGPSSGNTIYFGEGSWLTVV.

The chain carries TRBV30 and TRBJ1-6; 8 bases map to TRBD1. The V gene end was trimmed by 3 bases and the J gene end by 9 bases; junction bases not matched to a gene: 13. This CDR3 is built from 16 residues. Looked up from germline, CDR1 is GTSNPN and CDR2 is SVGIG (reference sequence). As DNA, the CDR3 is TGTGCCTGGAGCCTACTTGGAGGACAGGGTAGTTCACCCCTCCACTTT. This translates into CAWSLLGGQGSSPLHF. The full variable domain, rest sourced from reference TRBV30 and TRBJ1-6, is SQTIHQWPATLVQPVGSPLSLECTVEGTSNPNLYWYRQAAGRGLQLLFYSVGIGQISSEVPQNLSASRPQDRQFILSSKKLLLSDSGFYLCAWSLLGGQGSSPLHFGNGTRLTVT.

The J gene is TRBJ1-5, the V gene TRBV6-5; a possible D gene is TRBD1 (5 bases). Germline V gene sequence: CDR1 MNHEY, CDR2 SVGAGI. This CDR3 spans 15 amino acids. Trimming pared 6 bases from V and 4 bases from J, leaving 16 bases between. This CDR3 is CASRAPGGTNQPQHF. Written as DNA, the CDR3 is TGTGCCAGCAGAGCTCCCGGGGGAACGAATCAGCCCCAGCATTTT.

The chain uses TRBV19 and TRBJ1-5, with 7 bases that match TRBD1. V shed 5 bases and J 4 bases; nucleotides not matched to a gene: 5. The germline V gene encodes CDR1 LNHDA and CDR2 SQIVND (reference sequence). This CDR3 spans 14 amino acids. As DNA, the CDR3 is TGTGCCAGTAGTGGGGGACAGACAAATCAGCCCCAGCATTTT. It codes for CASSGGQTNQPQHF.

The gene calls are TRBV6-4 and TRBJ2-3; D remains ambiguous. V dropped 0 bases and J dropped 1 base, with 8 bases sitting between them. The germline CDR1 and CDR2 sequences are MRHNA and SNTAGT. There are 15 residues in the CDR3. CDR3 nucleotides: TGTGCCAGCAGTGACTCGAGTTATGGCACAGATACGCAGTATTTT. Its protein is CASSDSSYGTDTQYF.

The DNA for the CDR3 is TGTGCCAGCGGCCCAGGGCTTGGCACTGGGGCCAACGTCCTGACTTTC. Residues: CASGPGLGTGANVLTF. The rearrangement links TRBV2 to TRBJ2-6, with D tentatively TRBD1 (5 bases). The CDR3 consists of 16 residues. V was pared by 8 bases and J by 2 bases, with 16 bases between. Germline CDR1 and CDR2: SNHLY and FYNNEI. Filled out from reference TRBV2 and TRBJ2-6, the complete variable domain reads EPEVTQTPSHQVTQMGQEVILRCVPISNHLYFYWYRQILGQKVEFLVSFYNNEISEKSEIFDDQFSVERPDGSNFTLKIRSTKLEDSAMYFCASGPGLGTGANVLTFGAGSRLTVL.

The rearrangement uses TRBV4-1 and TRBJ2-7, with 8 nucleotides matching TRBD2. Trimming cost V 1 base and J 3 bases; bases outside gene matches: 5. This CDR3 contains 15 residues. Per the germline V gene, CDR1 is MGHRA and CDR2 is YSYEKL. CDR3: CASSQVLAGGYEQYF. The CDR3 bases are TGCGCCAGCAGCCAAGTGTTGGCGGGAGGCTACGAGCAGTACTTC.

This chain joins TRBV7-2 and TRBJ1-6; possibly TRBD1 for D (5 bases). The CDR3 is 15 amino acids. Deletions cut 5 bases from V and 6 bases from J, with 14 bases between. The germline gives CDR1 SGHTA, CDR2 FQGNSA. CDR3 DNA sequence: TGTGCCAGCAGCCCCGCCGGACAAACTAATTCACCCCTCCACTTT. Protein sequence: CASSPAGQTNSPLHF.

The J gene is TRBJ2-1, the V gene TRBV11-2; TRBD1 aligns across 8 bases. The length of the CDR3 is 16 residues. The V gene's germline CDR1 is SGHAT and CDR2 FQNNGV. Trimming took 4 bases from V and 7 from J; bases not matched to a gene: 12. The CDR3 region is CASSYEVDRADNEQFF. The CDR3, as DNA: TGTGCCAGCAGCTATGAGGTGGACAGGGCGGATAATGAGCAGTTCTTC.

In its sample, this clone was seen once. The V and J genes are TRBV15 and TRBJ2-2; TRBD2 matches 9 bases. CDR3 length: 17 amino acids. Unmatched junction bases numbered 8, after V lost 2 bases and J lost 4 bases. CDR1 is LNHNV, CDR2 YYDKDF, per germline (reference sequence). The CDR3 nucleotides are TGTGCCACCAGCAGATCTGAGGTAGCGGGGGTCACCGGGGAGCTGTTTTTT. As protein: CATSRSEVAGVTGELFF.

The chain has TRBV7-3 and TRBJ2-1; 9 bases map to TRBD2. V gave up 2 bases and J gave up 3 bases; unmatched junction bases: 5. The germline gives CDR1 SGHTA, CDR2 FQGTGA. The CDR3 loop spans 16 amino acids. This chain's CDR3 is CASSLGRTSVYNEQFF. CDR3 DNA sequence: TGTGCCAGCAGCTTAGGGAGGACTAGCGTCTACAATGAGCAGTTCTTC.

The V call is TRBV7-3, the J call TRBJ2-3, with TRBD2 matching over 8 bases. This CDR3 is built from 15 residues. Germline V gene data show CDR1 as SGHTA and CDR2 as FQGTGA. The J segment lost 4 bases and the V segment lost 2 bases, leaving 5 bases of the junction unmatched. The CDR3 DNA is TGTGCCAGCAGCTTAGGGACTAGAGGGTCAGATACGCAGTATTTT. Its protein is CASSLGTRGSDTQYF.

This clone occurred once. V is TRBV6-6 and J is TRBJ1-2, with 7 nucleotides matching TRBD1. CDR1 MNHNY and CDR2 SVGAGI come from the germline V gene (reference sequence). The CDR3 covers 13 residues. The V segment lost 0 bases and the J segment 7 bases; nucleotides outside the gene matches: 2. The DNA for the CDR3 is TGTGCCAGCAGTTACTCCTCAGGGGGTGGCTACACCTTC. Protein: CASSYSSGGGYTF.

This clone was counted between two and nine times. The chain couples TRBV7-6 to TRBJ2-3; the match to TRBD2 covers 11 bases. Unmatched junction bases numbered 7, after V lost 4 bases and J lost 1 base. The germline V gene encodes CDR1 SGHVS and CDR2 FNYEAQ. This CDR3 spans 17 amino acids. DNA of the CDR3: TGTGCCAGCAGCTCCACCCGACTAGCGGGGCGCACAGATACGCAGTATTTT. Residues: CASSSTRLAGRTDTQYF.

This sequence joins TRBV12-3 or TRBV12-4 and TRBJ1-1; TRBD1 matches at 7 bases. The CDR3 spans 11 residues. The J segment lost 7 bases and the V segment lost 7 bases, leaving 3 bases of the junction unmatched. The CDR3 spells CASMRTGEAFF. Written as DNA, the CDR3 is TGTGCCAGCATGAGGACAGGTGAAGCTTTCTTT.

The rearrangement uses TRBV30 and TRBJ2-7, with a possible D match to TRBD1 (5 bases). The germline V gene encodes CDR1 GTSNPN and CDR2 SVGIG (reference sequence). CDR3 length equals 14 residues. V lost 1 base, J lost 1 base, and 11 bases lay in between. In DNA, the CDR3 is TGTGCCTGGAGTGGTCCAGGGAATTCCTACGAGCAGTACTTC. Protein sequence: CAWSGPGNSYEQYF.

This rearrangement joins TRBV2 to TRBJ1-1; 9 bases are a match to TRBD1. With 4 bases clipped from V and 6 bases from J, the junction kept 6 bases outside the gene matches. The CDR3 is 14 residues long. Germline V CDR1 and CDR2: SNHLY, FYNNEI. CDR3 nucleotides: TGTGCCAGCAGTGGACAGGGGGGAGCGTCTGAAGCTTTCTTT. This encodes CASSGQGGASEAFF.

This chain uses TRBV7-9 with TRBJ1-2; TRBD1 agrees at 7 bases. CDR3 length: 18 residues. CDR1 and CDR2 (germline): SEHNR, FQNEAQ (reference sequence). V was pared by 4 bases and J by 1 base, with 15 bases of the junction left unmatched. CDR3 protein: CASSSIPPDRRFNYGYTF. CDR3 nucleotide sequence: TGTGCCAGCAGCTCAATCCCTCCGGACAGGAGATTTAACTATGGCTACACCTTC.

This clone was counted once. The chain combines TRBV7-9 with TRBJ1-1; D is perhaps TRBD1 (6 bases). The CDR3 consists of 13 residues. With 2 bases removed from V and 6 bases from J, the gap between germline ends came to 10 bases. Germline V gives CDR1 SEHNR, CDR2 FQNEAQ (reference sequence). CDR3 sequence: CASSLTGFAEAFF. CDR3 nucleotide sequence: TGTGCCAGCAGCTTAACAGGGTTCGCTGAAGCTTTCTTT.